Below, 19 T cell receptor beta chains from the same sample are listed, as sequenced in a study of T cell repertoires in cytomegalovirus infection. Via MiXCR, TCRdb re-called the reads, giving one row per CDR3 protein. The table lists under 95,000 distinct CDR3 sequences, over 3.5% of them singletons. What was sequenced was PBMCs. Receptors originate from a human donor in good health (CMV status not recorded). Some clones in this sample may be carry-over from other donors' samples.

In its sample, this clonotype was seen many times. This chain links TRBV11-2 with TRBJ2-2; the D is unclear. This CDR3 is built from 14 residues. V was pared by 5 bases and J by 0 bases, with 7 bases between. From germline, CDR1 is SGHAT and CDR2 FQNNGV. CDR3 protein: CASSVISNTGELFF. CDR3 coding DNA: TGTGCCAGCAGCGTAATTTCGAACACCGGGGAGCTGTTTTTT.

The sample holds many counts of this clonotype. The CDR3 is CASSLGTGDYGYTF. CDR3 nucleotides: TGTGCCAGCAGCTTAGGGACAGGGGACTATGGCTACACCTTC. The chain employs TRBV7-2 and TRBJ1-2; 9 nucleotides line up with TRBD1. Germline lookup yields CDR1 SGHTA and CDR2 FQGNSA. V lost 1 base, J lost 3 bases, and 0 bases stayed unmatched. The CDR3 consists of 14 residues.

Ten or more counts support this clonotype. This chain uses TRBV7-6 with TRBJ2-7, with a tentative D call TRBD2 (6 bases). V was shortened by 11 bases and J by 2 bases, with 13 bases between the two germline ends. The germline V gene has CDR1 SGHVS and CDR2 FNYEAQ. The CDR3 length is 12 residues. CDR3 amino acids: CAAGGTAYEQYF. DNA of the CDR3: TGTGCCGCCGGCGGGACGGCCTACGAGCAGTACTTC.

This clonotype was recorded many times. The chain links TRBV6-5 to TRBJ2-3; D is uncertain. CDR3 size: 12 residues. The germline V gene encodes CDR1 MNHEY and CDR2 SVGAGI. V lost 0 bases, J lost 6 bases, and 4 bases lay in between. The CDR3 nucleotides read TGTGCCAGCAGTTACTCGGGTGATACGCAGTATTTT. This encodes CASSYSGDTQYF.

This clonotype was recorded many times. The junction differs from germline at one of its ends, possibly a read error. The chain carries TRBV7-2 and TRBJ2-1; TRBD2 might be the D (6 bases). The CDR3 runs to 11 residues. Germline values: CDR1 SGHTA, CDR2 FQGNSA. CDR3 loop: CASRSGTEKFF. The CDR3 coding sequence is TGTGCCAGCAGGTCCGGGACTGAGAAGTTCTTC.

This clonotype was seen repeatedly, ten times or more. CDR3 DNA: TGTGCCAGCAGGGCGGCAGGGACCGCCTACGAGCAGTACTTC. Protein: CASRAAGTAYEQYF. V is TRBV12-3 or TRBV12-4 and J is TRBJ2-7; either TRBD1 or TRBD2 may fit D (5 bases each). This CDR3 is built from 14 residues. V lost 6 bases and J lost 2, with 14 bases in between.

This clonotype was observed many times. V and J are TRBV6-4 and TRBJ2-3; 7 nucleotides match TRBD1. The CDR3 is 14 residues long. Per germline, CDR1 MRHNA and CDR2 SNTAGT. The ends lost 3 bases at V and 3 bases at J; junction bases unmatched: 3. CDR3 in amino acids: CASSDKGATDTQYF. The CDR3, as DNA: TGTGCCAGCAGTGATAAGGGGGCTACAGATACGCAGTATTTT.

This clonotype was counted many times. In DNA form, the CDR3 reads TGTGCCAGCAGTTACAGGACAGGGTCCCCCGGGGAGCTGTTTTTT. Protein product: CASSYRTGSPGELFF. This chain connects TRBV6-2 or TRBV6-3 to TRBJ2-2; TRBD1 matches 8 bases. CDR3 length: 15 amino acids. V was pared by 2 bases and J by 6 bases, with 5 bases of the junction left unmatched. Looked up from germline, CDR1 is MNHEY and CDR2 is SVGEGT.

This clonotype came up many times. The rearrangement uses TRBV7-2 and TRBJ2-2; D is uncertain. V lost 5 bases to trimming and J lost 3 bases, with 10 bases between them. The germline CDR1 and CDR2 sequences are SGHTA and FQGNSA. The CDR3 loop spans 14 amino acids. Here the CDR3 DNA reads TGTGCCAGCAGCCCTAGTGGGGACACCGGGGAGCTGTTTTTT. As protein: CASSPSGDTGELFF.

This clonotype was counted ten times or more. This chain uses TRBV7-2 with TRBJ2-5, with D tentatively TRBD1 or TRBD2 (5 bases each). This CDR3 spans 11 amino acids. Germline V gives CDR1 SGHTA, CDR2 FQGNSA. The V gene lost 3 bases and the J gene lost 11 bases, with 10 bases spanning the gap. Here the CDR3 reads CASSFRDLQYF. The CDR3 DNA reads as TGTGCCAGCAGCTTCCGGGACCTGCAGTACTTC.

This clonotype was counted ten times or more. The rearrangement links TRBV6-2 or TRBV6-3 to TRBJ1-5, with a weak D call TRBD1 (5 bases). Germline assignment: CDR1 MNHEY and CDR2 SVGEGT. Trimming took 7 bases from V and 0 from J, leaving 13 bases between them. The CDR3 has 15 amino acids. The CDR3 region is CASNQRGYSNQPQHF. The DNA of the CDR3 is TGTGCCAGCAACCAACGGGGCTATAGCAATCAGCCCCAGCATTTT.

This clonotype was seen repeatedly, ten times or more. The chain joins TRBV20-1 to TRBJ1-2, with 10 bases that match TRBD1. CDR3 length: 14 amino acids. J gave up 4 bases and V 6 bases, and 8 bases lay outside the gene matches. Germline CDR1 and CDR2: DFQATT and SNEGSKA (reference sequence). CDR3 residues: CSAPGQGMAYGYTF. In DNA, the CDR3 is TGCAGTGCCCCGGGACAGGGGATGGCCTATGGCTACACCTTC.

This clonotype was detected many times. J is TRBJ2-3 and V is TRBV3-1; tentatively, D is TRBD2 (5 bases). The CDR3 length is 16 residues. The V end was cut by 4 bases, the J end by 2 bases, with 16 bases between. The germline gives CDR1 LGHDT, CDR2 YNNKEL (reference sequence). CDR3 residues: CASSRRISGHTDTQYF. In nucleotides, the CDR3 is TGTGCCAGCAGCCGACGTATCAGCGGTCACACAGATACGCAGTATTTT.

V and J are TRBV7-8 and TRBJ2-3; 7 bases are a match to TRBD2. Germline V lookup: CDR1 SGHVS, CDR2 FQNEAQ. This CDR3 has 17 residues. Trimming took 4 bases from V and 2 from J; bases not matched to a gene: 12. This chain's CDR3 is CASSSGRLGFLTDTQYF. CDR3 nucleotides: TGTGCCAGCAGCTCCGGGAGGCTAGGTTTCCTCACAGATACGCAGTATTTT.

This clonotype was picked up many times. The V call is TRBV7-2, the J call TRBJ2-1; 8 bases agree with TRBD2. This CDR3 has 17 residues. The V gene end was trimmed by 1 base and the J gene end by 0 bases; junction bases not matched to a gene: 5. Germline loops: CDR1 SGHTA, CDR2 FQGNSA. The CDR3 DNA is TGTGCCAGCAGCTTAGATGGCGGGAGGAACTCCTACAATGAGCAGTTCTTC. Amino acids: CASSLDGGRNSYNEQFF.

This clonotype was seen at least ten times. The chain combines TRBV10-3 with TRBJ2-7; D might be TRBD1 (5 bases). CDR1 is ENHRY, CDR2 SYGVKD, per germline. The CDR3 length is 12 residues. V was pared by 6 bases and J by 5 bases, with 11 bases between. CDR3 sequence reads: CAIRGPGHEQYF. The CDR3 bases are TGTGCCATCAGGGGGCCGGGCCACGAGCAGTACTTC.

There are many counts of this clonotype. The chain recombines TRBV6-5 with TRBJ2-1; no reliable D call. CDR3 length: 14 amino acids. CDR1 MNHEY and CDR2 SVGAGI come from the germline V gene. Trimming took off 6 bases at V and 0 bases at J, with 9 bases between the two ends. CDR3 sequence reads: CASRQRSSYNEQFF. The CDR3 region has the DNA TGTGCCAGCAGACAGAGAAGCTCCTACAATGAGCAGTTCTTC.

In its sample, this clonotype was seen many times. The chain recombines TRBV7-8 with TRBJ2-2, with TRBD1 matching over 12 bases. The CDR3 has 15 residues. Germline loops: CDR1 SGHVS, CDR2 FQNEAQ. With 4 bases clipped from V and 5 bases from J, the junction kept 2 bases outside the gene matches. In DNA form, the CDR3 reads TGTGCCAGCAGCTCGGGACAGGGGGCAACCGGGGAGCTGTTTTTT. It specifies CASSSGQGATGELFF.

This clonotype was seen at least ten times. The chain employs TRBV7-8 and TRBJ1-3; D remains unclear. V was cut by 4 bases and J by 4 bases, with 8 bases left in between. The CDR3 totals 13 residues. Germline CDR1 reads SGHVS; CDR2 reads FQNEAQ. This CDR3 reads CASSSEGGNTIYF. The CDR3 DNA reads as TGTGCCAGCAGCTCCGAGGGAGGAAACACCATATATTTT.